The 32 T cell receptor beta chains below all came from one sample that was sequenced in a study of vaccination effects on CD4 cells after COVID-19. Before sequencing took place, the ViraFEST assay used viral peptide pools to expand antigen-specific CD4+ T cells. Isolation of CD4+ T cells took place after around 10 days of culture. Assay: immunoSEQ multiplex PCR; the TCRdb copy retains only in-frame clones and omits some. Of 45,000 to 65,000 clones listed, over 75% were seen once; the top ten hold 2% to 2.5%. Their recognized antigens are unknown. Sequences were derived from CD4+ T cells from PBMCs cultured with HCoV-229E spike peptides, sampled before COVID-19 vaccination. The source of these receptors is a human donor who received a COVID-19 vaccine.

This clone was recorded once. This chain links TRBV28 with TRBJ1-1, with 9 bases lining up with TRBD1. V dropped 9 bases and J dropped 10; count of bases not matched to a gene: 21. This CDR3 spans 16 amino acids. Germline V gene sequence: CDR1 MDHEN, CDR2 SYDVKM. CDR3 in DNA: TGTGCCAGTCGGAAACCTACCGGGACAGGGATAGGGGGAGCTTTCTTT. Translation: CASRKPTGTGIGGAFF.

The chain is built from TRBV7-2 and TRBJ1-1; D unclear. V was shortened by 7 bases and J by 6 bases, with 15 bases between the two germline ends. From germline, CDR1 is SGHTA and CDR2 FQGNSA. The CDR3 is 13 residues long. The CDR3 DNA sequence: TGTGCCAGCAACCCCCGGGGAAGCGCTGAAGCTTTCTTT. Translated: CASNPRGSAEAFF.

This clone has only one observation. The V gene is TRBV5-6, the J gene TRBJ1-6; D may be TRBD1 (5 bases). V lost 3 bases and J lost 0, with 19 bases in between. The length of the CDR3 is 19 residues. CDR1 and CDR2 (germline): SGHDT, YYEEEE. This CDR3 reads CASSSPGGTLSSYNSPLHF. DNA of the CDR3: TGTGCCAGCAGCTCGCCCGGCGGGACCTTAAGCTCCTATAATTCACCCCTCCACTTT.

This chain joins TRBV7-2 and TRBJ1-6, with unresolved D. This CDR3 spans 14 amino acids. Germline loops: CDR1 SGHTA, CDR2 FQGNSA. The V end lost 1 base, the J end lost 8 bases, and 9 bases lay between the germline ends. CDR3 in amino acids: CASSLVGRYSPLHF. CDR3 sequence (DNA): TGTGCCAGCAGCTTAGTTGGCAGGTATTCACCCCTCCACTTT.

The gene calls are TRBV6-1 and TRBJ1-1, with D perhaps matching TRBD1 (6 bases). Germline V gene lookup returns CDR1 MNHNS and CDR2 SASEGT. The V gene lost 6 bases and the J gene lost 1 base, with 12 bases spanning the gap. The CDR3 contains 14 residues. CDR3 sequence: CASRTGFSNTEAFF. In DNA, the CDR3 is TGTGCCAGCAGGACAGGCTTTTCGAACACTGAAGCTTTCTTT.

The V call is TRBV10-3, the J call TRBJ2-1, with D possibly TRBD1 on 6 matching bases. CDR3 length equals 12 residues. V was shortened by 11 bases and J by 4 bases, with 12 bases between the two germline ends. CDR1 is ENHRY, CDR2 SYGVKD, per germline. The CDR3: CASRQDYNEQFF. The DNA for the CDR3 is TGTGCCTCCAGACAGGATTACAATGAGCAGTTCTTC.

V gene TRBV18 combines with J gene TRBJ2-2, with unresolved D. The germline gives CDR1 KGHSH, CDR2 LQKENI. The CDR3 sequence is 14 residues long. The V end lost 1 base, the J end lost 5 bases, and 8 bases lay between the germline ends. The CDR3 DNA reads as TGTGCCAGCTCACCACGCCCCGGGACCGGGGAGCTGTTTTTT. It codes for CASSPRPGTGELFF.

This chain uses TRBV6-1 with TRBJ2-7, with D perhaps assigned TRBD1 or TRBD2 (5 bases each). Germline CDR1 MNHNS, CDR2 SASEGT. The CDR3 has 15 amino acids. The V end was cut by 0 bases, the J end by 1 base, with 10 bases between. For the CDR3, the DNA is TGTGCCAGCAGTGAAGCGTCCAGGGAGTCCTACGAGCAGTACGTC. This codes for CASSEASRESYEQYV.

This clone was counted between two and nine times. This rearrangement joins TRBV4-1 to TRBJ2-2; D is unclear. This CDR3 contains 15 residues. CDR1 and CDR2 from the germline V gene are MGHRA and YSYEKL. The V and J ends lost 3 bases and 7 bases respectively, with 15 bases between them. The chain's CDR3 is CASSHPVAWGGELFF. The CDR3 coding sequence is TGCGCCAGCAGCCACCCCGTCGCCTGGGGCGGGGAGCTGTTTTTT.

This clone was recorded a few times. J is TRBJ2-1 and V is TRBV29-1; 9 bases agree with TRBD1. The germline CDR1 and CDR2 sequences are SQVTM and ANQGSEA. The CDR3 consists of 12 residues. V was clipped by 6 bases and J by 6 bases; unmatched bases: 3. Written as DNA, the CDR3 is TGCAGCGTCGTGACAGGGGGCAATGAGCAGTTCTTC. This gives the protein CSVVTGGNEQFF.

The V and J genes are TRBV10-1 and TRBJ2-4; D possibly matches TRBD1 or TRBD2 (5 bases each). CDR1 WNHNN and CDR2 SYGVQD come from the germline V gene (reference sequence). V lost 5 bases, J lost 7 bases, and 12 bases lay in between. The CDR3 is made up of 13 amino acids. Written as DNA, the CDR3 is TGCGCCAGCAGTTTCCAGGGAGTGAACATTCAGTACTTC. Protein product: CASSFQGVNIQYF.

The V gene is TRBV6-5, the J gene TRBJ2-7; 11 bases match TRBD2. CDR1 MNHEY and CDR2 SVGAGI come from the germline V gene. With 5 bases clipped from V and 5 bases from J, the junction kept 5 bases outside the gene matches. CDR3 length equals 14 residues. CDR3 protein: CASSKLAGVDEQYV. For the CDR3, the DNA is TGTGCCAGCAGTAAACTAGCGGGGGTGGACGAGCAGTACGTC.

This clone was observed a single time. The CDR3 here is CASSQRGASYNEQFF. In DNA, the CDR3 is TGTGCCAGCAGCCAAAGGGGCGCATCCTACAATGAGCAGTTCTTC. This sequence joins TRBV14 and TRBJ2-1, with D possibly being TRBD1 (5 bases). V lost 2 bases to trimming and J lost 1 base, with 9 bases between them. The V gene's germline CDR1 is SGHDN and CDR2 FVKESK. This CDR3 contains 15 residues.

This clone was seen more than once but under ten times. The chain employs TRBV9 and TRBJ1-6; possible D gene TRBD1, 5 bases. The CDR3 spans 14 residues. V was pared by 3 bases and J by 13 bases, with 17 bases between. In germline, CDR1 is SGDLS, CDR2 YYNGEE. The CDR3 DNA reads TGTGCCAGCAGCGCCTGGGGACGGAGAAAGCCCCTCCACTTT. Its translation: CASSAWGRRKPLHF.

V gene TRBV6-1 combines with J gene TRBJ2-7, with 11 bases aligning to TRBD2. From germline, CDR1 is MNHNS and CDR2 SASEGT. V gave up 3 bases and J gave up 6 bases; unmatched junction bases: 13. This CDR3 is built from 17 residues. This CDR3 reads CASSEIPAASGGFEQYV. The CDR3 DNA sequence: TGTGCCAGCAGTGAGATCCCCGCCGCTAGCGGGGGGTTCGAGCAGTACGTC.

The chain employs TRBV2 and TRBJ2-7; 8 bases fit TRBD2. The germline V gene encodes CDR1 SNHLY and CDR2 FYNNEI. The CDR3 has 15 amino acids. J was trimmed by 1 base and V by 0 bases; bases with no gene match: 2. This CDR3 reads CASSEAGRGSYEQYV. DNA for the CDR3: TGTGCCAGCAGTGAAGCCGGGAGGGGATCCTACGAGCAGTACGTC.

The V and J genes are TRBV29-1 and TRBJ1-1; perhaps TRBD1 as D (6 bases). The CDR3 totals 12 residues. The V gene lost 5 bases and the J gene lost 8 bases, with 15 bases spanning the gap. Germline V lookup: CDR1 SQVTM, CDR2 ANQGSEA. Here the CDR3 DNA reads TGCAGCGTTCTAGGGGGACGACAGGAAGCTTTCTTT. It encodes CSVLGGRQEAFF. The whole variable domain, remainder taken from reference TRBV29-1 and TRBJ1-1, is SAVISQKPSRDICQRGTSLTIQCQVDSQVTMMFWYRQQPGQSLTLIATANQGSEATYESGFVIDKFPISRPNLTFSTLTVSNMSPEDSSIYLCSVLGGRQEAFFGQGTRLTVV.

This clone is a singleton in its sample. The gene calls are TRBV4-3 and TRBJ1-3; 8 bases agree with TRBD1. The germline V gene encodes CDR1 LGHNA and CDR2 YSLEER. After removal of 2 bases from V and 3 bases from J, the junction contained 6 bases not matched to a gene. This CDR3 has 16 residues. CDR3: CASSQFLTGVGNTIYF. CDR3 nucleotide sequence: TGCGCCAGCAGCCAATTTCTGACAGGGGTTGGAAACACCATATATTTT.

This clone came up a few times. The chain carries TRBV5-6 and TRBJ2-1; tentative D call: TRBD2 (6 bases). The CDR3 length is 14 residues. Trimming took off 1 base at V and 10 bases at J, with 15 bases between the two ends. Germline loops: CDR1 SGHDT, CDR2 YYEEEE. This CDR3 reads CASSLLRGRGEQFF. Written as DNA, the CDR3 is TGTGCCAGCAGCTTGTTGCGGGGCCGGGGAGAGCAGTTCTTC.

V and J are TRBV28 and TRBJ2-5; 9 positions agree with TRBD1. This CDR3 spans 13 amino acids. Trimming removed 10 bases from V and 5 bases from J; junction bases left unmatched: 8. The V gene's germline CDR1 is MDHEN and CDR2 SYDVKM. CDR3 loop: CATKQGARETQYF. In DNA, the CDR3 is TGTGCCACTAAACAGGGGGCAAGGGAGACCCAGTACTTC.

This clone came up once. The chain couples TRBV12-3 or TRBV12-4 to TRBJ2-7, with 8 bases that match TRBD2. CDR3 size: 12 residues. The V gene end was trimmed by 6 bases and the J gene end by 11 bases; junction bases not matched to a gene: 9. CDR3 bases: TGTGCCAGCAGGTCCGGGACTAGTAGTGAGTACGTC. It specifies CASRSGTSSEYV.

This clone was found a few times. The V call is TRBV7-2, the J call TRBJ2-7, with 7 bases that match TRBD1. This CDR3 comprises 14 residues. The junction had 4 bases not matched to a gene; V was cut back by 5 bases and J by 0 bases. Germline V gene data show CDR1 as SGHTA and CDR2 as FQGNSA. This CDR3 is CASSPDRASYEQYV. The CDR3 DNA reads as TGTGCCAGCAGCCCTGACAGGGCCTCCTACGAGCAGTACGTC.

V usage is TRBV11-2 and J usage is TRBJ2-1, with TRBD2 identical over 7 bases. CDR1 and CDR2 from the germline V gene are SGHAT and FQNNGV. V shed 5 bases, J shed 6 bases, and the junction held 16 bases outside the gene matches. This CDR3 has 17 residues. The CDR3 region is CASSPPGTSDFVNEQFF. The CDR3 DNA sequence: TGTGCCAGCAGCCCACCGGGTACTAGCGATTTTGTCAATGAGCAGTTCTTC.

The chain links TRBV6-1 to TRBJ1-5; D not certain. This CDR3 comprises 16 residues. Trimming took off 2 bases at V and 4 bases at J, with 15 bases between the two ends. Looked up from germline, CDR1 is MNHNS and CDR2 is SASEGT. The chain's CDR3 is CASSEISRSGNQPQHF. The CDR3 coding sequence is TGTGCCAGCAGTGAAATCTCCCGCAGCGGGAATCAGCCCCAGCATTTT.

CDR3 amino acids: CASSYRGSNEKLFF. CDR3 DNA sequence: TGTGCCAGCAGTTACCGGGGTTCTAATGAAAAACTGTTTTTT. The rearrangement joins TRBV6-5 to TRBJ1-4; D is undetermined. V shed 2 bases and J shed 3 bases, with 7 bases lying between them. The V gene's germline CDR1 is MNHEY and CDR2 SVGAGI. The CDR3 contains 14 residues.

CDR3 region: CASSLLGSGGQPQHF. CDR3 DNA sequence: TGCGCCAGCAGCTTGCTAGGGAGTGGTGGTCAGCCCCAGCATTTT. This sequence joins TRBV5-1 and TRBJ1-5, with no clear D. The V end lost 1 base, the J end lost 6 bases, and 14 bases lay between the germline ends. The CDR3 length is 15 residues. Germline values: CDR1 SGHRS, CDR2 YFSETQ.

Here the CDR3 reads CASCPRNQPQHF. As DNA, the CDR3 is TGTGCCAGCTGCCCACGAAATCAGCCCCAGCATTTT. This chain connects TRBV2 to TRBJ1-5, with no clear D. Trimming took 8 bases from V and 4 from J, leaving 9 bases between them. Germline CDR1 is SNHLY and CDR2 is FYNNEI. The CDR3 has 12 residues.

DNA of the CDR3: TGTGCCAGCAGCTTAGGGATCGGCGGGGGGAACACCGGGGAGCTGTTTTTT. This sequence encodes CASSLGIGGGNTGELFF. The chain links TRBV11-3 to TRBJ2-2; 7 nucleotides agree with TRBD2. The V and J ends lost 1 base and 1 base, in that order; junction bases with no gene match: 6. Germline lookup yields CDR1 SGHNT and CDR2 YENEEA. The CDR3 runs to 17 residues.

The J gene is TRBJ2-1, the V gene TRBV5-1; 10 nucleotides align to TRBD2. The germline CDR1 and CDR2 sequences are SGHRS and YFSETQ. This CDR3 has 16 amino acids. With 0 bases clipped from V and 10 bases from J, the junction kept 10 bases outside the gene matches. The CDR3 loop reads CASSLVPSGGAGEQFF. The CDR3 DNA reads TGCGCCAGCAGCTTGGTGCCGAGCGGGGGGGCAGGCGAGCAGTTCTTC. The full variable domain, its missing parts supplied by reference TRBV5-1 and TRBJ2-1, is KAGVTQTPRYLIKTRGQQVTLSCSPISGHRSVSWYQQTPGQGLQFLFEYFSETQRNKGNFPGRFSGRQFSNSRSEMNVSTLELGDSALYLCASSLVPSGGAGEQFFGPGTRLTVL.

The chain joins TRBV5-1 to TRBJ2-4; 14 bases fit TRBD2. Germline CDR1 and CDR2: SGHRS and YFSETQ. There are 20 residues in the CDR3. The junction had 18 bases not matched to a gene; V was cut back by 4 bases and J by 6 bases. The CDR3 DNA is TGCGCCAGCAGCCAAACCGGGACTAGCGGGGGACCCGAAATCACAAACATTCAGTACTTC. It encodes CASSQTGTSGGPEITNIQYF.

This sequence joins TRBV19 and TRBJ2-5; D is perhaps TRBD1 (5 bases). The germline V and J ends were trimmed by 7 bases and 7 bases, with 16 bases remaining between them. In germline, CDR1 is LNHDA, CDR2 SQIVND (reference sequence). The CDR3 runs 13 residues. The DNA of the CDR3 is TGTGCCAGTACCATGGGGCAGGGTGGGACCCAGTACTTC. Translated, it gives CASTMGQGGTQYF.

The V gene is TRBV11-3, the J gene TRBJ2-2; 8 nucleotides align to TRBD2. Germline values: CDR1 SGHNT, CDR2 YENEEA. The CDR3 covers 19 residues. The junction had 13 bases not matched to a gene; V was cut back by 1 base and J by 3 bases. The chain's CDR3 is CASSLGLSGGRGYTGELFF. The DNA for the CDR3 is TGTGCCAGCAGCTTAGGCCTCTCGGGGGGGCGCGGATACACCGGGGAGCTGTTTTTT. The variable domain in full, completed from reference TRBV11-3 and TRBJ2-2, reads EAGVVQSPRYKIIEKKQPVAFWCNPISGHNTLYWYLQNLGQGPELLIRYENEEAVDDSQLPKDRFSAERLKGVDSTLKIQPAELGDSAVYLCASSLGLSGGRGYTGELFFGEGSRLTVL.